The clone carrying this T cell receptor beta chain was counted a few times. The antigen remains unidentified. Time point denoted: patch test 3, about 24 weeks after DPC sensitization. Treatment in this sample: therapeutic diphenylcyclopropenone sensitization with weekly scalp DPC. The data were obtained in a study of human T cells and chemical hapten exposure. Study-level results: DPC sensitization left the count of TCRs above 1 in 1000 unchanged. Donors, who had alopecia, may show an immune response that differs from healthy people's.

V was trimmed by 2 bases and J by 2 bases, leaving 18 bases between them. This CDR3 is 18 amino acids long. Germline V gene data show CDR1 as LGHNA and CDR2 as YNFKEQ. Methods used by the authors: Samples held a median of roughly 100,000 TCRs, range roughly 20,000–750,000. TCRdb redid the calling of the RACE reads with MiXCR, one entry per CDR3 protein. The V and J calls, along with clone size, are taken from TCRdb and not from the paper's own processing. Here the sample spans more than 150,000 distinct CDR3 sequences, about 25% being singletons. The V and J genes are TRBV4-2 and TRBJ2-2, with a weak D call TRBD1 (8 bases). The origin of this receptor is a woman in her thirties or forties with alopecia areata. Some clones in this sample may be carry-over from other donors' samples. This specimen was whole blood, taken in connection with sensitization to the hapten diphenylcyclopropenone (DPC). The DNA for the CDR3 is TGTGCCAGCAGCCAATACACAGGGGGGGTTGGAAACACCGGGGAGCTGTTTTTT. Protein sequence: CASSQYTGGVGNTGELFF.